Listed here are 21 T cell receptor beta chains from one sample, sequenced in a study of T-cell reconstitution after alpha-beta-depleted transplantation in children. Unique molecular identifiers were incorporated into the prepared TCRbeta library. TCRdb re-called the PCR reads with MiXCR, one entry per CDR3 protein. The table shows 95,000 to 150,000 distinct CDR3 sequences, with under 30% occurring only once. Sequencing used PBMCs, mostly from graft donor cells, obtained 180 days after TCRalphabeta/CD19-depleted stem cell transplant. The receptor set was obtained from a male patient aged 2 to 10 who had a stem cell transplant for chronic granulomatous disease, so the T cells may come from the graft donor.

This clonotype was seen a handful of times. The chain carries TRBV5-5 and TRBJ2-7, with TRBD2 as a possible D gene (6 bases). Germline CDR1 SGHKS, CDR2 YYEKEE (reference sequence). Between the trimmed V and J ends, which lost 4 bases and 1 base, there was a span of 12 bases. The CDR3 extends over 14 amino acids. The CDR3: CASSQTSLSYEQYF. Written as DNA, the CDR3 is TGTGCCAGCAGCCAAACTAGCCTTTCCTACGAGCAGTACTTC. The whole variable domain, filled in from reference TRBV5-5 and TRBJ2-7, reads DAGVTQSPTHLIKTRGQQVTLRCSPISGHKSVSWYQQVLGQGPQFIFQYYEKEERGRGNFPDRFSARQFPNYSSELNVNALLLGDSALYLCASSQTSLSYEQYFGPGTRLTVT.

The chain is built from TRBV4-3 and TRBJ2-1; D is unclear. This CDR3 is built from 15 residues. Germline V gene sequence: CDR1 LGHNA, CDR2 YSLEER. Trimming pared 0 bases from V and 3 bases from J, leaving 9 bases between. The CDR3 spells CASSQDRTRYNEQFF. In nucleotides, the CDR3 is TGCGCCAGCAGCCAAGATCGTACCCGCTACAATGAGCAGTTCTTC.

The table lists this clonotype with many counts. V usage is TRBV11-1 and J usage is TRBJ1-6, with D perhaps TRBD1 (5 bases). Germline V gene lookup returns CDR1 SGHAT and CDR2 FQDESV (reference sequence). The CDR3 runs to 13 residues. Trimming took off 0 bases at V and 13 bases at J, with 10 bases between the two ends. As DNA, the CDR3 is TGTGCCAGCAGCTTAGCAGGGGACGGCCCCCTCCACTTT. Its translation is CASSLAGDGPLHF.

The rearrangement links TRBV21-1 to TRBJ1-6; the table's D call, TRBD1, has no DNA check behind it. TRBV21-1 is recorded as a pseudogene. The CDR3 length is 15 residues. The DNA for the CDR3 is TGTGCCAGCAGCAAAGGACAGGGGTGGAATTCACCCCTCCACTTT. Protein product: CASSKGQGWNSPLHF.

This clonotype was seen many times. The CDR3 sequence is CASSPGTGGYGYTF. CDR3 nucleotide sequence: TGCGCCAGCAGCCCCGGGACAGGGGGCTATGGCTACACCTTC. The chain combines TRBV5-1 with TRBJ1-2, with 11 bases lining up with TRBD1. J lost 4 bases, V lost 4 bases, and 3 bases had no gene match. Germline CDR1 is SGHRS and CDR2 is YFSETQ. The CDR3 length is 14 residues.

This chain uses TRBV25-1 with TRBJ2-2; no firm D call. Trimming stripped 7 bases from V and 2 bases from J, with 11 bases between. The CDR3 is made up of 14 amino acids. Germline V gene sequence: CDR1 MGHDK, CDR2 SYGVNS. The CDR3 is CASIGPVNTGELFF. Here the CDR3 DNA reads TGTGCCAGCATCGGACCGGTCAACACCGGGGAGCTGTTTTTT.

The chain has TRBV15 and TRBJ1-6; the match to TRBD1 covers 9 bases. This CDR3 spans 15 amino acids. CDR1 LNHNV and CDR2 YYDKDF come from the germline V gene (reference sequence). Trimming at V came to 1 base and at J to 8 bases, leaving 3 bases not matched to a gene. In nucleotides, the CDR3 is TGTGCCACCAGCAGAGCTACAGGGGGCGATTCACCCCTCCACTTT. Protein product: CATSRATGGDSPLHF. The full variable domain, with the rest looked up from reference TRBV15 and TRBJ1-6, is DAMVIQNPRYQVTQFGKPVTLSCSQTLNHNVMYWYQQKSSQAPKLLFHYYDKDFNNEADTPDNFQSRRPNTSFCFLDIRSPGLGDTAMYLCATSRATGGDSPLHFGNGTRLTVT.

This chain links TRBV12-3 or TRBV12-4 with TRBJ2-2; no reliable D call. V lost 3 bases and J 4 bases, leaving 6 bases between the germline ends. CDR3 size: 13 residues. The CDR3 loop is CASSFLATGELFF. CDR3 DNA: TGTGCCAGCAGTTTCCTTGCCACCGGGGAGCTGTTTTTT.

The rearrangement links TRBV20-1 to TRBJ2-7, with TRBD2 matching over 8 bases. The CDR3 is made up of 13 amino acids. In germline, CDR1 is DFQATT, CDR2 SNEGSKA (reference sequence). V shed 1 base and J 2 bases; nucleotides not matched to a gene: 1. The CDR3 bases are TGCAGTGCTAGAGTAGCGGGGACCTACGAGCAGTACTTC. Residues: CSARVAGTYEQYF.

This clonotype came up a few times. The chain joins TRBV7-2 to TRBJ2-5, with TRBD1 matching 9 bases. With V trimmed by 4 bases and J by 5 bases, 11 bases remained unmatched. From germline, CDR1 is SGHTA and CDR2 FQGNSA. There are 16 residues in the CDR3. CDR3 residues: CASSSFTGTGRETQYF. DNA of the CDR3: TGTGCCAGCAGCTCCTTTACCGGGACAGGGCGGGAGACCCAGTACTTC.

Details on this clonotype: Possible read error: a much larger clone is one base away. The gene calls are TRBV6-5 and TRBJ2-2, with D perhaps TRBD1 (5 bases). The CDR3 loop spans 17 amino acids. Germline assignment: CDR1 MNHEY and CDR2 SVGAGI. Trimming left V 0 bases short and J 5 bases short, with 16 bases between. CDR3 DNA: TGTGCCAGCAGTTACTCGATGGTGGGGCGCCCTACCGGGGAGCTGTTTTTT. This sequence encodes CASSYSMVGRPTGELFF.

This clonotype turned up a few times. The rearrangement joins TRBV20-1 to TRBJ1-1, with 10 positions matching TRBD1. V lost 6 bases and J lost 5; bases outside the gene matches: 9. Germline CDR1 is DFQATT and CDR2 is SNEGSKA (reference sequence). This CDR3 has 14 residues. The CDR3 region is CSANRRTGGTEAFF. The DNA for the CDR3 is TGCAGTGCCAACCGTCGGACAGGGGGAACTGAAGCTTTCTTT.

The V gene is TRBV5-1, the J gene TRBJ2-7; D is unclear. The CDR3 spans 12 residues. V lost 2 bases and J 3 bases, leaving 6 bases between the germline ends. Germline V gives CDR1 SGHRS, CDR2 YFSETQ. CDR3 sequence reads: CASSFDFYEQYF. CDR3 nucleotide sequence: TGCGCCAGCAGCTTCGATTTCTACGAGCAGTACTTC.

This clonotype was seen only a few times. The chain is built from TRBV7-6 and TRBJ2-5; D ambiguous. Trimming left V 2 bases short and J 2 bases short, with 9 bases between. The germline V gene encodes CDR1 SGHVS and CDR2 FNYEAQ. This CDR3 is built from 14 residues. This CDR3 is CASSLLAEQETQYF. The CDR3 coding sequence is TGTGCCAGCAGCTTACTGGCGGAGCAAGAGACCCAGTACTTC.

The table lists this clonotype with a few counts. The chain uses TRBV4-2 and TRBJ2-7, with 7 nucleotides matching TRBD2. The ends lost 4 bases at V and 5 bases at J; junction bases unmatched: 5. The CDR3 loop spans 13 amino acids. Germline CDR1 reads LGHNA; CDR2 reads YNFKEQ. The CDR3 DNA follows: TGTGCCAGCAGCCCCCCCGGGGGGAACGAGCAGTACTTC. Protein product: CASSPPGGNEQYF.

V usage is TRBV20-1 and J usage is TRBJ2-7; D tentatively fits TRBD1 or TRBD2 (5 bases each). V dropped 5 bases and J dropped 3 bases, with 17 bases sitting between them. This CDR3 has 14 residues. Germline CDR1 and CDR2: DFQATT and SNEGSKA (reference sequence). This CDR3 is CSAWERGLIYEQYF. The CDR3 DNA follows: TGCAGTGCTTGGGAGAGGGGCCTGATCTACGAGCAGTACTTC.

This clonotype has at least ten counts. J is TRBJ2-3 and V is TRBV29-1; TRBD2 matches 8 bases. Germline CDR1 SQVTM, CDR2 ANQGSEA. The V segment lost 4 bases and the J segment 5 bases; nucleotides outside the gene matches: 14. The CDR3 covers 16 residues. CDR3 residues: CSVGGKRTSLLDTQYF. Written as DNA, the CDR3 is TGCAGCGTTGGGGGGAAAAGGACTAGCCTGCTAGATACGCAGTATTTT.

This clonotype showed up many times. The chain carries TRBV11-2 and TRBJ2-1; 10 bases are shared with TRBD2. V lost 2 bases and J lost 6; bases outside the gene matches: 4. Germline-derived CDR1 and CDR2 are SGHAT and FQNNGV. This CDR3 spans 15 amino acids. CDR3 loop: CASSLTSGIPNEQFF. In DNA form, the CDR3 reads TGTGCCAGCAGCTTAACTAGCGGGATCCCCAATGAGCAGTTCTTC.

This clonotype has ten or more counts. The rearrangement joins TRBV12-3 or TRBV12-4 to TRBJ2-2; 14 nucleotides match TRBD2. CDR3 length: 18 residues. V gave up 6 bases and J gave up 0 bases; unmatched junction bases: 6. CDR3: CASSPRTSGGTNTGELFF. The CDR3 DNA follows: TGTGCCAGCAGCCCAAGGACTAGCGGGGGGACGAACACCGGGGAGCTGTTTTTT.

There are a few counts of this clonotype. The chain employs TRBV7-2 and TRBJ2-1; D is unresolved. CDR3 length equals 12 residues. The germline gives CDR1 SGHTA, CDR2 FQGNSA. The V end was cut by 3 bases, the J end by 6 bases, with 6 bases between. The DNA for the CDR3 is TGTGCCAGCAGCTTTAACAGCAATGAGCAGTTCTTC. This gives the protein CASSFNSNEQFF.

This clonotype turned up a few times. This chain connects TRBV20-1 to TRBJ2-1; 8 nucleotides match TRBD2. The CDR3 runs to 15 residues. Germline assignment: CDR1 DFQATT and CDR2 SNEGSKA (reference sequence). V lost 2 bases and J lost 9; bases outside the gene matches: 12. This CDR3 reads CSARTASGSQVEQFF. CDR3 DNA: TGCAGTGCTAGAACCGCGAGCGGGAGTCAGGTTGAGCAGTTCTTC.